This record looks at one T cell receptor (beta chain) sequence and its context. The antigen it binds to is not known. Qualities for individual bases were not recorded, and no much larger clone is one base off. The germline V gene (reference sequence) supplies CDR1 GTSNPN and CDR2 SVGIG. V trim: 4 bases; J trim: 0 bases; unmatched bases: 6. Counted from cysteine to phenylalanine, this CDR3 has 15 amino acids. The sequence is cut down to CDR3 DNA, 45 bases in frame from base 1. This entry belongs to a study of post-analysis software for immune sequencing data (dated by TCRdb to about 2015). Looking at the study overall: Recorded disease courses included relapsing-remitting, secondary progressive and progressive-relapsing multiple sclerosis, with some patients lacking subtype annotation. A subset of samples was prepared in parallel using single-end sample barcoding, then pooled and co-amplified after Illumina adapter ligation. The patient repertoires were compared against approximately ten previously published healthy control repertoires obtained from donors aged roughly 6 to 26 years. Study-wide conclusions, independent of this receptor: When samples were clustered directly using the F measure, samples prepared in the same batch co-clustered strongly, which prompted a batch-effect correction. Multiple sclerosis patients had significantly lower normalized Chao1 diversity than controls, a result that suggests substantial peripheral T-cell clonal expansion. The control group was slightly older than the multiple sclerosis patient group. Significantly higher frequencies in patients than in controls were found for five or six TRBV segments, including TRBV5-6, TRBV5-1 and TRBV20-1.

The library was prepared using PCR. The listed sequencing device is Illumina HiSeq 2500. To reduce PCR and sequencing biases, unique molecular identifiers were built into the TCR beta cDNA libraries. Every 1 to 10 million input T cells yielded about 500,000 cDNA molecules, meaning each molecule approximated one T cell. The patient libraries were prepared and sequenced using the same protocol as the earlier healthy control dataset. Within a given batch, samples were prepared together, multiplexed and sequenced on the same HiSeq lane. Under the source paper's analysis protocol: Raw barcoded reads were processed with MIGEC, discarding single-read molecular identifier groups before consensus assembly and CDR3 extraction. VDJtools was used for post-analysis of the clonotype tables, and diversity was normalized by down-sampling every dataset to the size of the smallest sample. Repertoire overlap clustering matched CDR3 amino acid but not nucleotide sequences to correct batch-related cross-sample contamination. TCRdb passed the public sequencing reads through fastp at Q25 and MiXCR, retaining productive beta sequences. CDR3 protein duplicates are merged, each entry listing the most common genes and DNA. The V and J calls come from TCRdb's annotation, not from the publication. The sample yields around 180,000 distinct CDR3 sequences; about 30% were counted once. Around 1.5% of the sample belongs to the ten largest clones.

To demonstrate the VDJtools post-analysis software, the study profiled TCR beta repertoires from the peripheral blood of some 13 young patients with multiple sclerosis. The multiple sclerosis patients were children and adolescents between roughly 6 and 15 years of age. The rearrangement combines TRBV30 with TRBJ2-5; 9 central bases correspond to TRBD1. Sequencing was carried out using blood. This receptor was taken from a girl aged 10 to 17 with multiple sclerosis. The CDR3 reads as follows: CAWTQGAANQETQYF. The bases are TGTGCCTGGACACAGGGGGCGGCAAACCAAGAGACCCAGTACTTC.